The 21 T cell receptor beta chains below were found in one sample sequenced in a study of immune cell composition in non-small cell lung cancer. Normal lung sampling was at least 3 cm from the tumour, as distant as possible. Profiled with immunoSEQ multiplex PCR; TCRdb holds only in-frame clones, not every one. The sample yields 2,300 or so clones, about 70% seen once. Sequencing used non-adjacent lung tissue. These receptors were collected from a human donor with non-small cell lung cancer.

Here the CDR3 DNA reads TGTGCCAGTAGAAGACAGGGGGTTAATGAAAAACTGTTTTTT. Translating it yields CASRRQGVNEKLFF. The chain has TRBV19 and TRBJ1-4; 9 nucleotides agree with TRBD1. This CDR3 has 14 amino acids. Looked up from germline, CDR1 is LNHDA and CDR2 is SQIVND (reference sequence). J was trimmed by 4 bases and V by 6 bases; bases with no gene match: 3.

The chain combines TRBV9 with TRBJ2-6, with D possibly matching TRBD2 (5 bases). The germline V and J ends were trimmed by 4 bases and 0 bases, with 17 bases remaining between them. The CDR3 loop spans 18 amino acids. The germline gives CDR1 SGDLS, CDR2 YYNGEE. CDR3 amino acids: CASSYPEGANSGANVLTF. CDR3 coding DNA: TGTGCCAGCAGCTACCCTGAGGGAGCTAACTCTGGGGCCAACGTCCTGACTTTC. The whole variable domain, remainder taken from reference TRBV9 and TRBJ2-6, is DSGVTQTPKHLITATGQRVTLRCSPRSGDLSVYWYQQSLDQGLQFLIQYYNGEERAKGNILERFSAQQFPDLHSELNLSSLELGDSALYFCASSYPEGANSGANVLTFGAGSRLTVL.

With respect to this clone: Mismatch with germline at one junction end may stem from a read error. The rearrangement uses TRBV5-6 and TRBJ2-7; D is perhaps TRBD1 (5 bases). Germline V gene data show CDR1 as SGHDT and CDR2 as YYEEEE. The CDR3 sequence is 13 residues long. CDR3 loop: CASRLDISYEQYF. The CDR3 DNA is TGTGCCAGCAGATTGGACATCTCCTACGAGCAGTACTTC.

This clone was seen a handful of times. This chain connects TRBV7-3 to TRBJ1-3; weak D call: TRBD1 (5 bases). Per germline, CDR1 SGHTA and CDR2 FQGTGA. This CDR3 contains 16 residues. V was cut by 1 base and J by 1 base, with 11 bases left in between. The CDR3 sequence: CASSLMDTPSGNTIYF. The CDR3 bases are TGTGCCAGCAGCTTAATGGACACACCGTCTGGAAACACCATATATTTT.

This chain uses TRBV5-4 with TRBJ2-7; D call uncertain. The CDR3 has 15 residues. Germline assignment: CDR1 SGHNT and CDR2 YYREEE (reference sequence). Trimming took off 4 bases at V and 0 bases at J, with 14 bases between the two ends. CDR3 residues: CASSKDTQSSYEQYF. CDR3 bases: TGTGCCAGCAGCAAAGACACTCAGAGCTCCTACGAGCAGTACTTC.

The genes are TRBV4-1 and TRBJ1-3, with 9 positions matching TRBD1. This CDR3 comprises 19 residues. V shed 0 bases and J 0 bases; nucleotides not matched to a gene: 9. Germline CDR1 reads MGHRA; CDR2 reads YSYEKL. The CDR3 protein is CASSQDFGTGLNSGNTIYF. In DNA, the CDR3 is TGCGCCAGCAGCCAAGACTTTGGGACAGGGTTGAACTCTGGAAACACCATATATTTT.

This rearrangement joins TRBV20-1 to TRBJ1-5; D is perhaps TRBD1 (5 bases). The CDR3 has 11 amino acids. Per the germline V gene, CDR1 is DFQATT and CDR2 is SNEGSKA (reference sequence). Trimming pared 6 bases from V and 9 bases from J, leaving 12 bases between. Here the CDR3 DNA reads TGCAGTGCGGCGGGGGATCGGCCCCAGCATTTT. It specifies CSAAGDRPQHF.

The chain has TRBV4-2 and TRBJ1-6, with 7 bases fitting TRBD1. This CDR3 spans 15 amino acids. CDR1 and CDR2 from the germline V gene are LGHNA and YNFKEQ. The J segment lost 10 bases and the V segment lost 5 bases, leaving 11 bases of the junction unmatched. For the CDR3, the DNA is TGTGCCAGCAGCACCTCGGGTCAGGGGGACTCACCCCTCCACTTT. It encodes CASSTSGQGDSPLHF.

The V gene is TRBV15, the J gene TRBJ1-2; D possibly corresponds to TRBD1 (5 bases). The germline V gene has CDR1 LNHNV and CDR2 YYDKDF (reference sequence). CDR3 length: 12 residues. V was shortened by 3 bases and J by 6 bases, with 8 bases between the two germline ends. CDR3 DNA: TGTGCCACCAGCAGTAACAGGAATGGCTACACCTTC. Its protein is CATSSNRNGYTF.

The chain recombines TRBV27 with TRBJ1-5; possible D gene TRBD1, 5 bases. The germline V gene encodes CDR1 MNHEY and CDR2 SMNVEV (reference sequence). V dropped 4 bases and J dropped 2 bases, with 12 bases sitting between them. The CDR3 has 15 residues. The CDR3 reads CASSYQGLGNQPQHF. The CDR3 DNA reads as TGTGCCAGCAGTTACCAGGGTCTTGGCAATCAGCCCCAGCATTTT.

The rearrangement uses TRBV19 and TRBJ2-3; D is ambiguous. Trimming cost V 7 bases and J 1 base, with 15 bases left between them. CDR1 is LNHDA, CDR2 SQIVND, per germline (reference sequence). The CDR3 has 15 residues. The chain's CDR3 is CASTISRQGTDTQYF. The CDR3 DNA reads TGTGCCAGTACTATCAGTCGCCAGGGCACAGATACGCAGTATTTT.

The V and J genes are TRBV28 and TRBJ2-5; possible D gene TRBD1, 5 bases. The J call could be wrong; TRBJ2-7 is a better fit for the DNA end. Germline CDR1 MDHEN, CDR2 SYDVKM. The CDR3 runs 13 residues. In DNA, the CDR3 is TGTGCCAGCACATGGGCAGGGTCCTACGAGCAGTACTTC. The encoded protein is CASTWAGSYEQYF.

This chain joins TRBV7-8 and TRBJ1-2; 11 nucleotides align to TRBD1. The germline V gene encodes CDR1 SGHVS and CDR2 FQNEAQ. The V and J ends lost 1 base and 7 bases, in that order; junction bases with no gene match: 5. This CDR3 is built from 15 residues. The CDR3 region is CASSLGRDRGAGYTF. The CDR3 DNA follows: TGTGCCAGCAGCTTAGGCCGGGACAGGGGGGCTGGCTACACCTTC.

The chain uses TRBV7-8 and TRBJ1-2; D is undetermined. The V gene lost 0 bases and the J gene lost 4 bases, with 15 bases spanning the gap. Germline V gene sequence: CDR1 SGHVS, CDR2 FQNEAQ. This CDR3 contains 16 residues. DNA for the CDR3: TGTGCCAGCAGCTTAGCGAGTAGCCGGGGATTCTATGGCTACACCTTC. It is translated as CASSLASSRGFYGYTF. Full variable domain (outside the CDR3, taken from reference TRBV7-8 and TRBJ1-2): GAGVSQSPRYKVAKRGQDVALRCDPISGHVSLFWYQQALGQGPEFLTYFQNEAQLDKSGLPSDRFFAERPEGSVSTLKIQRTQQEDSAVYLCASSLASSRGFYGYTFGSGTRLTVV.

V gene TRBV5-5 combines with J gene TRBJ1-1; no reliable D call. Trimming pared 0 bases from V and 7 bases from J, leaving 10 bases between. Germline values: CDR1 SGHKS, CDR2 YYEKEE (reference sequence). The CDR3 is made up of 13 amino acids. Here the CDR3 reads CASSLVGEDEAFF. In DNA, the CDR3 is TGTGCCAGCAGCTTGGTAGGCGAGGATGAAGCTTTCTTT. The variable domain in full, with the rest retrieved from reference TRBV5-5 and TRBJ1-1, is DAGVTQSPTHLIKTRGQQVTLRCSPISGHKSVSWYQQVLGQGPQFIFQYYEKEERGRGNFPDRFSARQFPNYSSELNVNALLLGDSALYLCASSLVGEDEAFFGQGTRLTVV.

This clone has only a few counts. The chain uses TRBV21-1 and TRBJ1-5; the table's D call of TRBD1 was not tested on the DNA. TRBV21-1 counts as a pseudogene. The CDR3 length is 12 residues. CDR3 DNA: TGTGCCAGCAGCTACAGGGGACAGCCCCAGCATTTT. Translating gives CASSYRGQPQHF.

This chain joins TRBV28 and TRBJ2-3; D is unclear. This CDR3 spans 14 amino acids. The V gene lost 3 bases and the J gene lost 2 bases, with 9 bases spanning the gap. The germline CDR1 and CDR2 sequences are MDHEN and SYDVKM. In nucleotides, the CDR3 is TGTGCCAGCAGTTTGGCAGGTTCCACAGATACGCAGTATTTT. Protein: CASSLAGSTDTQYF.

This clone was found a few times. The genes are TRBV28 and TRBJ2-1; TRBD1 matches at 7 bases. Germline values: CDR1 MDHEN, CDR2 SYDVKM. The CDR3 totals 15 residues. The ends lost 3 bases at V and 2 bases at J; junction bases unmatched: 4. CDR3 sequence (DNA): TGTGCCAGCAGTTTCCGACAGGGTGCCTACAATGAGCAGTTCTTC. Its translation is CASSFRQGAYNEQFF.

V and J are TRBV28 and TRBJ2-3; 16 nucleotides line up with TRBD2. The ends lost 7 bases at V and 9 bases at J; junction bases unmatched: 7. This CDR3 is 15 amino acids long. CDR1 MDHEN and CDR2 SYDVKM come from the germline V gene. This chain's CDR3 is CASTLGTSGGGTQYF. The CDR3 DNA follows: TGTGCCAGCACCCTCGGGACTAGCGGGGGGGGAACGCAGTATTTT. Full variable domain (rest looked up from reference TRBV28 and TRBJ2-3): DVKVTQSSRYLVKRTGEKVFLECVQDMDHENMFWYRQDPGLGLRLIYFSYDVKMKEKGDIPEGYSVSREKKERFSLILESASTNQTSMYLCASTLGTSGGGTQYFGPGTRLTVL.

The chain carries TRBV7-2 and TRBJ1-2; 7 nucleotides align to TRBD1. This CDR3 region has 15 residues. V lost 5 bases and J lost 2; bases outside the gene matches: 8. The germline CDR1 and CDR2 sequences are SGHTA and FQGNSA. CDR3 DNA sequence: TGTGCCAGCAGCACGAGACAGGGCTCCAACTATGGCTACACCTTC. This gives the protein CASSTRQGSNYGYTF.

In DNA, the CDR3 is TGTGCCAGCAGCTTATCGGGACTAGCGGTCTTTGGCTCCTACAATGAGCAGTTCTTC. It encodes CASSLSGLAVFGSYNEQFF. The chain has TRBV7-8 and TRBJ2-1, with TRBD2 identical over 11 bases. The CDR3 consists of 19 residues. The J segment lost 0 bases and the V segment lost 2 bases, leaving 9 bases of the junction unmatched. The germline V gene has CDR1 SGHVS and CDR2 FQNEAQ. Using reference TRBV7-8 and TRBJ2-1 for the parts outside the CDR3, the full variable domain is GAGVSQSPRYKVAKRGQDVALRCDPISGHVSLFWYQQALGQGPEFLTYFQNEAQLDKSGLPSDRFFAERPEGSVSTLKIQRTQQEDSAVYLCASSLSGLAVFGSYNEQFFGPGTRLTVL.